This entry lists 31 T cell receptor beta chains sequenced from one sample in a study of breast tumors, draining lymph nodes, adjacent tissues. The lymph nodes were axillary draining lymph nodes from breast cancer patients. TCRdb fed the multiplex PCR reads into MiXCR, producing one record per CDR3 protein. The table has some 150,000 distinct CDR3 sequences, 20% to 25% seen once. The sequencing input was axillary lymph node tissue. These receptors all come from a female donor with breast cancer. Some clones in this sample may be carry-over from other donors' samples.

Comment on this clonotype: This may come from a read error, since a much larger clone is one base off. Lacking the conserved final phenylalanine or tryptophan, this CDR3 likely reflects a read error. The rearrangement links TRBV29-1 to TRBJ2-7; 10 positions match TRBD2. The V segment lost 4 bases and the J segment 6 bases; nucleotides outside the gene matches: 6. Germline loops: CDR1 SQVTM, CDR2 ANQGSEA. CDR3 length: 13 residues. In DNA, the CDR3 is TGCAGCGTTGTGGGGACTAGCGTAGGCGAGCAGTACCTC. As protein: CSVVGTSVGEQYL.

With regard to this clonotype: A much larger clone sits a single nucleotide away, making a read error possible. This chain links TRBV19 with TRBJ2-1; 7 bases align to TRBD2. The length of the CDR3 is 13 residues. Germline V CDR1 and CDR2: LNHDA, SQIVND (reference sequence). The DNA of the CDR3 is TGTGCCAGTAGTGTGGGGGGGGAGAATGAGCAGCTCTTC. Translating gives CASSVGGENEQLF.

At least ten counts were recorded for this clonotype. This rearrangement joins TRBV5-1 to TRBJ2-1; 9 nucleotides agree with TRBD2. The junction had 9 bases not matched to a gene; V was cut back by 4 bases and J by 7 bases. The CDR3 contains 15 residues. Germline CDR1 and CDR2: SGHRS and YFSETQ. CDR3 DNA sequence: TGCGCCAGCAGCCTGGCGGGGGGGGGAGGAAATGAGCAGTTCTTC. This codes for CASSLAGGGGNEQFF.

This clonotype was detected many times. The chain carries TRBV6-1 and TRBJ2-5, with a weak D call TRBD1 (7 bases). The germline V gene has CDR1 MNHNS and CDR2 SASEGT. The V and J ends lost 5 bases and 4 bases respectively, with 20 bases between them. The length of the CDR3 is 16 residues. The DNA for the CDR3 is TGTGCCAGCAGTCCGAGACAGGGAGGCAGAGGAGAGACCCAGTACTTC. Translating gives CASSPRQGGRGETQYF.

This clonotype came up many times. The chain recombines TRBV20-1 with TRBJ2-7; D may match TRBD1 or TRBD2 (5 bases each). The V and J ends lost 6 bases and 2 bases respectively, with 23 bases between them. The germline V gene has CDR1 DFQATT and CDR2 SNEGSKA (reference sequence). The CDR3 sequence is 16 residues long. Here the CDR3 reads CSAGASGTPRPYEQYF. CDR3 bases: TGCAGTGCCGGAGCTTCGGGGACGCCGAGACCCTACGAGCAGTACTTC.

This clonotype was seen repeatedly, ten times or more. The V call is TRBV6-4, the J call TRBJ2-1; 7 bases agree with TRBD2. V shed 4 bases and J 4 bases; nucleotides not matched to a gene: 13. CDR3 length: 17 residues. The germline V gene encodes CDR1 MRHNA and CDR2 SNTAGT. The CDR3 is CASSATFRRETYNEQFF. For the CDR3, the DNA is TGTGCCAGCAGTGCCACATTCAGGCGGGAGACTTACAATGAGCAGTTCTTC.

This clonotype occurred many times. The genes are TRBV9 and TRBJ2-2; TRBD2 agrees at 12 bases. The CDR3 is 17 residues long. V was clipped by 0 bases and J by 4 bases; unmatched bases: 4. The V gene's germline CDR1 is SGDLS and CDR2 YYNGEE. The CDR3 nucleotides read TGTGCCAGCAGCGTAGGGCTAGCGGGAGGGTCCACCGGGGAGCTGTTTTTT. It encodes CASSVGLAGGSTGELFF.

This clonotype has at least ten counts. The chain recombines TRBV6-6 with TRBJ1-2; 8 positions match TRBD1. Germline loops: CDR1 MNHNY, CDR2 SVGAGI (reference sequence). The CDR3 runs 14 residues. V gave up 2 bases and J gave up 3 bases; unmatched junction bases: 2. The CDR3 sequence: CASSYETGDYGYTF. The CDR3 DNA follows: TGTGCCAGCAGTTACGAGACAGGGGACTATGGCTACACCTTC.

The chain employs TRBV18 and TRBJ2-5; D may correspond to TRBD1 or TRBD2 (5 bases each). CDR1 is KGHSH and CDR2 is LQKENI in the germline V gene. This CDR3 region has 17 residues. CDR3 DNA sequence: TGTGCAGCTCACCTCCGGGGTACCCTCCAAGGGGAAGAGACCCAGTACTTC. Translated: CAAHLRGTLQGEETQYF.

The table lists this clonotype with many counts. The genes are TRBV5-5 and TRBJ2-7, with TRBD1 identical over 8 bases. The CDR3 extends over 17 amino acids. Germline trimming cut 1 base from V and 3 bases from J; bases unmatched to any gene: 12. CDR1 is SGHKS and CDR2 is YYEKEE in the germline V gene (reference sequence). The CDR3, as DNA: TGTGCCAGCAGCTTGAGGTTCACAGGGGGACGGGTCTACGAGCAGTACTTC. This sequence encodes CASSLRFTGGRVYEQYF.

This clonotype was detected ten times or more. This chain joins TRBV20-1 and TRBJ1-2; possibly TRBD1 for D (6 bases). The CDR3 covers 15 residues. Trimming pared 6 bases from V and 0 bases from J, leaving 17 bases between. CDR1 is DFQATT, CDR2 SNEGSKA, per germline (reference sequence). The CDR3 sequence: CSAAKRDTSNYGYTF. The DNA of the CDR3 is TGCAGTGCAGCGAAGCGGGACACCTCTAACTATGGCTACACCTTC.

At least ten counts were recorded for this clonotype. CDR3 sequence (DNA): TGCGCCAGCAGCCCCGGACCCCTAAGCACAGATACGCAGTATTTT. As protein: CASSPGPLSTDTQYF. The chain has TRBV5-1 and TRBJ2-3, with unresolved D. The length of the CDR3 is 15 residues. The germline gives CDR1 SGHRS, CDR2 YFSETQ. V lost 4 bases and J lost 0, with 12 bases in between.

Many counts were recorded for this clonotype. The chain's CDR3 is CASSQDRGSDTQYF. CDR3 bases: TGTGCCAGCAGCCAAGACAGGGGTTCAGATACGCAGTATTTT. V gene TRBV7-2 combines with J gene TRBJ2-3, with 8 bases lining up with TRBD1. The CDR3 has 14 residues. The germline CDR1 and CDR2 sequences are SGHTA and FQGNSA. Trimming cost V 5 bases and J 4 bases; bases outside gene matches: 5.

In the case of this clonotype: It may be a read error: a sequence one base away is much more abundant. J is TRBJ2-1 and V is TRBV9; TRBD2 agrees at 7 bases. V trimming: 4 bases; J trimming: 10 bases; junction bases outside the gene matches: 14. Germline V gene lookup returns CDR1 SGDLS and CDR2 YYNGEE. The length of the CDR3 is 15 residues. CDR3 region: CASSPQAGWVVEQFF. In nucleotides, the CDR3 is TGTGCCAGCAGCCCCCAAGCGGGGTGGGTAGTGGAGCAGTTCTTC.

This clonotype was observed a few times. A read error may be the cause here, since a much bigger clone is one base away. The rearrangement uses TRBV6-5 and TRBJ1-6; 9 positions match TRBD1. The CDR3 length is 15 residues. CDR1 and CDR2 (germline): MNHEY, SVGAGI. CDR3 nucleotide sequence: TGTGCCAGCAGCACCGGACAGGGGAGAGGCTCACCCCCCCACTTT. Its protein product is CASSTGQGRGSPPHF.

The sample holds many counts of this clonotype. The chain joins TRBV20-1 to TRBJ1-5, with 8 bases lining up with TRBD1. V lost 3 bases, J lost 2 bases, and 0 bases stayed unmatched. This CDR3 is built from 13 residues. The germline V gene has CDR1 DFQATT and CDR2 SNEGSKA (reference sequence). CDR3 DNA: TGCAGTGCTAGGACAGGGGGCAATCAGCCCCAGCATTTT. Translated, it gives CSARTGGNQPQHF.

The table lists this clonotype with many counts. The CDR3 sequence: CASSPTWTGGWNEQFF. Here the CDR3 DNA reads TGTGCCAGCAGTCCGACGTGGACAGGGGGATGGAATGAGCAGTTCTTC. J is TRBJ2-1 and V is TRBV4-2, with 10 bases fitting TRBD1. Losses at the gene ends were 6 bases for V and 7 bases for J; bases not matched to a gene: 12. The CDR3 sequence is 16 residues long. Germline V gene data show CDR1 as LGHNA and CDR2 as YNFKEQ.

This clonotype was counted at least ten times. The chain recombines TRBV5-1 with TRBJ2-3; D is possibly TRBD2 (6 bases). The CDR3 covers 13 residues. Germline V gene sequence: CDR1 SGHRS, CDR2 YFSETQ. Trimming removed 1 base at V and 4 bases at J, with 7 bases between. The CDR3 nucleotides are TGCGCCAGCAGCTTGTCGGGGGCAGATACGCAGTATTTT. Encoded protein: CASSLSGADTQYF.

Many counts were recorded for this clonotype. V gene TRBV5-5 combines with J gene TRBJ1-6, with D maybe TRBD1 (6 bases). Trimming removed 1 base from V and 7 bases from J, with 6 bases in between. Germline-derived CDR1 and CDR2 are SGHKS and YYEKEE (reference sequence). The CDR3 covers 13 residues. CDR3 nucleotide sequence: TGTGCCAGCAGCTTGCAGGGGAATTCACCCCTCCACTTT. Protein: CASSLQGNSPLHF.

This clonotype was observed many times. This chain connects TRBV5-1 to TRBJ2-1, with D tentatively TRBD1 or TRBD2 (5 bases each). Trimming removed 4 bases at V and 7 bases at J, with 15 bases between. Germline CDR1 is SGHRS and CDR2 is YFSETQ. The CDR3 length is 14 residues. CDR3 region: CASSPGTVRNEQFF. The DNA of the CDR3 is TGCGCCAGCAGCCCGGGGACGGTGAGGAATGAGCAGTTCTTC.

Remarks on this clonotype: A much more abundant neighbour one base away suggests this may be a read error. The chain uses TRBV20-1 and TRBJ1-2; D might be TRBD1 (5 bases). The CDR3 runs 12 residues. The V gene's germline CDR1 is DFQATT and CDR2 SNEGSKA (reference sequence). Trimming took off 6 bases at V and 7 bases at J, with 15 bases between the two ends. The CDR3 protein is CSAGREDCGYTF. The CDR3 DNA reads TGCAGTGCGGGGCGAGAGGACTGTGGCTACACCTTC.

This clonotype was detected ten times or more. The chain employs TRBV11-2 and TRBJ2-5; either TRBD1 or TRBD2 may fit D (5 bases each). The V gene lost 1 base and the J gene lost 5 bases, with 8 bases spanning the gap. Germline CDR1 reads SGHAT; CDR2 reads FQNNGV. CDR3 size: 13 residues. This CDR3 reads CASSLGGVETQYF. CDR3 DNA: TGTGCCAGCAGCTTAGGAGGGGTGGAGACCCAGTACTTC.

This clonotype was counted at least ten times. V is TRBV6-5 and J is TRBJ1-6; 7 positions match TRBD1. Germline CDR1 and CDR2: MNHEY and SVGAGI. Losses at the gene ends were 2 bases for V and 7 bases for J; bases not matched to a gene: 5. The CDR3 is 15 amino acids. CDR3 coding DNA: TGTGCCAGCAGTTACGCCCGGGACAGCAATTCACCCCTCCACTTT. Protein sequence: CASSYARDSNSPLHF.

This clonotype was detected many times. The chain's CDR3 is CASSLDSRGNQYF. CDR3 coding DNA: TGTGCCAGCAGCTTGGACTCCCGGGGAAACCAGTACTTC. The chain carries TRBV7-8 and TRBJ2-5; maybe TRBD2 (5 bases). Germline CDR1 is SGHVS and CDR2 is FQNEAQ. CDR3 length: 13 residues. V lost 3 bases and J lost 10, with 15 bases in between.

The V call is TRBV19, the J call TRBJ1-2; D remains unclear. The CDR3 is 12 residues long. Germline lookup yields CDR1 LNHDA and CDR2 SQIVND (reference sequence). V was shortened by 6 bases and J by 4 bases, with 9 bases between the two germline ends. The CDR3 DNA reads as TGTGCCAGTAGGTCCGATAGCTATGGCTACACCTTC. Protein sequence: CASRSDSYGYTF.

About this clonotype: A much larger clone sits a single nucleotide away, making a read error possible. This sequence joins TRBV19 and TRBJ2-1, with D unresolved. This CDR3 spans 16 amino acids. Looked up from germline, CDR1 is LNHDA and CDR2 is SQIVND (reference sequence). Trimming removed 4 bases from V and 1 base from J, with 14 bases in between. The CDR3 DNA reads as TGTGCCAGTAGTAGGGCCAACCCCCCTTCCTACAATGAGCAGTTCTTC. This translates into CASSRANPPSYNEQFF. Full variable domain (missing parts from reference TRBV19 and TRBJ2-1): DGGITQSPKYLFRKEGQNVTLSCEQNLNHDAMYWYRQDPGQGLRLIYYSQIVNDFQKGDIAEGYSVSREKKESFPLTVTSAQKNPTAFYLCASSRANPPSYNEQFFGPGTRLTVL.

This clonotype has ten or more counts. The chain uses TRBV10-1 and TRBJ2-6; TRBD2 aligns across 10 bases. Germline V gene data show CDR1 as WNHNN and CDR2 as SYGVQD (reference sequence). The CDR3 consists of 17 residues. Trimming took 5 bases from V and 0 from J; bases not matched to a gene: 4. The CDR3 DNA sequence: TGCGCCAGCAGTTGGACTAGCGGTTACTCTGGGGCCAACGTCCTGACTTTC. Translating gives CASSWTSGYSGANVLTF.

Notes on this clonotype: A read error may be the cause here, since a much bigger clone is one base away. The V gene is TRBV9, the J gene TRBJ2-1; D is uncertain. Germline CDR1 SGDLS, CDR2 YYNGEE. This CDR3 spans 12 amino acids. This chain's CDR3 is CASSVGGNEQSF. The CDR3 coding sequence is TGTGCCAGCAGCGTAGGGGGAAATGAGCAGTCCTTC.

This clonotype was detected ten times or more. The chain employs TRBV20-1 and TRBJ2-1; D unclear. Germline assignment: CDR1 DFQATT and CDR2 SNEGSKA (reference sequence). This CDR3 comprises 13 residues. Trimming left V 3 bases short and J 7 bases short, with 13 bases between. Here the CDR3 DNA reads TGCAGTGCTAGGACACCTGGGCGAAATGAGCAGTTCTTC. This gives the protein CSARTPGRNEQFF.

This clonotype was seen repeatedly, ten times or more. CDR3 coding DNA: TGTGCCAGCAGCTCTTCGACTAGCGGGAGTCGGGAGACCCAGTACTTC. It translates to CASSSSTSGSRETQYF. This sequence joins TRBV7-2 and TRBJ2-5; TRBD2 matches at 12 bases. Trimming removed 4 bases from V and 5 bases from J; junction bases left unmatched: 8. CDR1 is SGHTA and CDR2 is FQGNSA in the germline V gene. CDR3 length: 16 amino acids.

Details on this clonotype: A much larger clone sits a single nucleotide away, making a read error possible. This chain links TRBV19 with TRBJ2-5; 11 bases are a match to TRBD2. The CDR3 consists of 16 residues. The V gene's germline CDR1 is LNHDA and CDR2 SQIVND (reference sequence). This CDR3 reads CACSIVGTSGQETQYF. In DNA form, the CDR3 reads TGTGCCTGTAGTATAGTAGGGACTAGCGGCCAAGAGACCCAGTACTTC. Together with reference TRBV19 and TRBJ2-5, the CDR3 gives the full variable domain: DGGITQSPKYLFRKEGQNVTLSCEQNLNHDAMYWYRQDPGQGLRLIYYSQIVNDFQKGDIAEGYSVSREKKESFPLTVTSAQKNPTAFYLCACSIVGTSGQETQYFGPGTRLLVL.